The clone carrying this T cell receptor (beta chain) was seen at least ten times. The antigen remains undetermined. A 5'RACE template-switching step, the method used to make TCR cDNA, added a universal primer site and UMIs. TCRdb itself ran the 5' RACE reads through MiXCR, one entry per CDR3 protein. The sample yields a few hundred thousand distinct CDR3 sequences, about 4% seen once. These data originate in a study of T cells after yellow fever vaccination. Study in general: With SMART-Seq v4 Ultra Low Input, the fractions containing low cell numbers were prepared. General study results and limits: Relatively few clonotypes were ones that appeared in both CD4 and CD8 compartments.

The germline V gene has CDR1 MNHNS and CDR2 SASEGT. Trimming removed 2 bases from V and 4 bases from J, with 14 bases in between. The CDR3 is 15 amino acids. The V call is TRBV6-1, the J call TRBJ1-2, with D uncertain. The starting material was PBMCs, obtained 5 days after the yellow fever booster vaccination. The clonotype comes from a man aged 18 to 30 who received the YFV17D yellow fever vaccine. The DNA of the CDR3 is TGTGCCAGCAGTGAAACCCAGGTCGGCATCTATGGCTACACCTTC. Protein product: CASSETQVGIYGYTF.